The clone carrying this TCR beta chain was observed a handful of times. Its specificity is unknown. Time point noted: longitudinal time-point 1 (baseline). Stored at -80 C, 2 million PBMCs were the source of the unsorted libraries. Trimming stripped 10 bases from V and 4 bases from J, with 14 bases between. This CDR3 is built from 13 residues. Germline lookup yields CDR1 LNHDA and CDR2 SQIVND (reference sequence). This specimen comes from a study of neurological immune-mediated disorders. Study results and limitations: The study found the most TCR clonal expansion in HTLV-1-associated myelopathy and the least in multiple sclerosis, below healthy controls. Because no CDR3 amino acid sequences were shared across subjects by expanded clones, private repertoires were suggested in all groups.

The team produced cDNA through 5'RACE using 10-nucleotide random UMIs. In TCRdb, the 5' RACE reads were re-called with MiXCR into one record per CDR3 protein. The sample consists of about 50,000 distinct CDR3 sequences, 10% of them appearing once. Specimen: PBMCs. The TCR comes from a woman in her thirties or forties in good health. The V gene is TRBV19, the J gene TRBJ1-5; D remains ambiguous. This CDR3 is CATTRRLNQPQHF. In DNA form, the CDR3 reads TGTGCCACCACCCGCCGCCTTAATCAGCCCCAGCATTTT.